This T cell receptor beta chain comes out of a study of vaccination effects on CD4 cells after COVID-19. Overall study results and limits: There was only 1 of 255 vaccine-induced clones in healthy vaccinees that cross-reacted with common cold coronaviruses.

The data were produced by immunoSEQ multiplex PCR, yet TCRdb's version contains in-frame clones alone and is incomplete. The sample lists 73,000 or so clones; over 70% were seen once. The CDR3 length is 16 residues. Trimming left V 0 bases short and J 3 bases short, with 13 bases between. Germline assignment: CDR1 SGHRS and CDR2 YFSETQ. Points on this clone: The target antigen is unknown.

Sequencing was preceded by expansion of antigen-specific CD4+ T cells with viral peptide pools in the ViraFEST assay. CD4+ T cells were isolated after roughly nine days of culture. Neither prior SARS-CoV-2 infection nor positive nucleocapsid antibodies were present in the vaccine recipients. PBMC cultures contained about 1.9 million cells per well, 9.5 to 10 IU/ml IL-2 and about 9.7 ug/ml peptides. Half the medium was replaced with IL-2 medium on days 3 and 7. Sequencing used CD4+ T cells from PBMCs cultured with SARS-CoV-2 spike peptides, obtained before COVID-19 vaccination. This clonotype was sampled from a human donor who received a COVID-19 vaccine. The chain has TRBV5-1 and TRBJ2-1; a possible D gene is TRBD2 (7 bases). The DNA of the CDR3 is TGCGCCAGCAGCTTGGAAGGGGGGGCGAACTACAATGAGCAGTTCTTC. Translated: CASSLEGGANYNEQFF.